One and the same sample provided the 9 T cell receptor beta chains below, sequenced in a study of graft-versus-host responses after intestinal transplantation. Here immunoSEQ multiplex PCR was the method, and the copy in TCRdb shows in-frame clones only, minus some. The sample comprises about 85,000 clones, more than 85% of which are singletons, and about 8% rests with the top ten. No antigens are known for them. Sequences were derived from unstimulated CD8+ T cells sorted from spleen or lymph node cells, sampled before transplant. These receptor sequences come from a human donor who was the organ donor for an intestinal transplant.

This sequence joins TRBV5-6 and TRBJ2-7, with D possibly being TRBD1 (7 bases). CDR3 length equals 18 residues. The V gene's germline CDR1 is SGHDT and CDR2 YYEEEE. The ends were cut back, 3 bases at V and 3 bases at J, with 25 bases in the middle. CDR3 nucleotides: TGTGCCAGCAGCTATAAAGCGGCAGGGGGGCTAGAAAACTACGAGCAGTACTTC. Amino acids: CASSYKAAGGLENYEQYF.

The chain combines TRBV10-1 with TRBJ2-2; 11 bases are a match to TRBD1. There are 14 residues in the CDR3. The V gene's germline CDR1 is WNHNN and CDR2 SYGVQD (reference sequence). With V trimmed by 9 bases and J by 5 bases, 5 bases remained unmatched. The CDR3 is CASSGTGGTGELFF. CDR3 DNA: TGCGCCAGTTCCGGGACAGGGGGAACCGGGGAGCTGTTTTTT.

The CDR3 spells CASSPDRRLNEKLFF. CDR3 sequence (DNA): TGTGCCAGCAGCCCGGACAGACGACTTAATGAAAAACTGTTTTTT. V usage is TRBV5-5 and J usage is TRBJ1-4, with D possibly being TRBD1 (6 bases). Trimming took off 4 bases at V and 4 bases at J, with 14 bases between the two ends. Germline CDR1 is SGHKS and CDR2 is YYEKEE (reference sequence). The CDR3 covers 15 residues.

The V call is TRBV5-4, the J call TRBJ2-1; TRBD1 matches at 7 bases. From germline, CDR1 is SGHNT and CDR2 YYREEE (reference sequence). V was pared by 1 base and J by 10 bases, with 11 bases of the junction left unmatched. The CDR3 contains 15 residues. CDR3 DNA: TGTGCCAGCAGCTTGTGGGGACAGCGATTTCTGGAGCAGTTCTTC. It yields the protein CASSLWGQRFLEQFF.

The chain couples TRBV29-1 to TRBJ2-2, with D perhaps being TRBD1 or TRBD2 (5 bases each). The CDR3 covers 16 residues. Germline V gene sequence: CDR1 SQVTM, CDR2 ANQGSEA. The V and J ends lost 6 bases and 2 bases respectively, with 19 bases between them. The CDR3 is CSVGAHQSLNTGELFF. In nucleotides, the CDR3 is TGCAGCGTCGGGGCCCACCAGAGTTTAAACACCGGGGAGCTGTTTTTT.

The chain has TRBV19 and TRBJ2-1; tentative D call: TRBD2 (6 bases). Between the trimmed V and J ends, which lost 1 base and 8 bases, there was a span of 12 bases. Per the germline V gene, CDR1 is LNHDA and CDR2 is SQIVND (reference sequence). The length of the CDR3 is 14 residues. CDR3 sequence: CASSIAGARYEQFF. The CDR3 nucleotides read TGTGCCAGTAGTATAGCGGGAGCTAGGTATGAGCAGTTCTTC.

This clone was observed a handful of times. The chain links TRBV27 to TRBJ1-6; D may be TRBD1 (6 bases). Germline values: CDR1 MNHEY, CDR2 SMNVEV (reference sequence). CDR3 length: 15 amino acids. Trimming pared 6 bases from V and 6 bases from J, leaving 15 bases between. CDR3 nucleotides: TGTGCCAGCAGGTATAGGACAGCTTCTAATTCACCCCTCCACTTT. Encoded protein: CASRYRTASNSPLHF.

The chain uses TRBV6-5 and TRBJ1-4, with no clear D. Deletions cut 3 bases from V and 0 bases from J, with 5 bases between. Germline lookup yields CDR1 MNHEY and CDR2 SVGAGI. CDR3 length: 14 amino acids. Here the CDR3 reads CASSYSPTNEKLFF. The CDR3 bases are TGTGCCAGCAGTTATTCCCCAACTAATGAAAAACTGTTTTTT.

The chain combines TRBV9 with TRBJ2-2; tentatively, D is TRBD1 (6 bases). The CDR3 runs to 16 residues. CDR1 SGDLS and CDR2 YYNGEE come from the germline V gene. Trimming pared 0 bases from V and 6 bases from J, leaving 15 bases between. CDR3 DNA sequence: TGTGCCAGCAGCGTAGGGGGGCTTCGAACACCCGGGGAGCTGTTTTTT. Translation: CASSVGGLRTPGELFF. Drawing the rest from reference TRBV9 and TRBJ2-2, the complete variable domain is DSGVTQTPKHLITATGQRVTLRCSPRSGDLSVYWYQQSLDQGLQFLIQYYNGEERAKGNILERFSAQQFPDLHSELNLSSLELGDSALYFCASSVGGLRTPGELFFGEGSRLTVL.